Listed below are T cell receptor beta chains from one sample, sequenced in a study of blood T cell repertoires in COVID-19. Clones were read by immunoSEQ multiplex PCR, and TCRdb kept only the in-frame ones, dropping some. The sample consists of under 200,000 clones, approximately 81% of them appearing once. Input material: PBMCs or T cells enriched from blood (not recorded which). The receptors derive from a man aged 60 to 75 who had recovered from COVID-19. The CDR3 runs from the conserved cysteine through the conserved F or W. A D gene is named only where the DNA matches it firmly. Only part of the rows carry a size: once, few, many, or a class if the clone is expanded.

size	V	D	J	DNA	CDR3
-	TRBV5-1	-	TRBJ1-3	TGCGCCAGCAGCTACGACCTACGGACAGCCTCTGGAAACACCATATATTTT	CASSYDLRTASGNTIYF
-	TRBV5-4	TRBD2	TRBJ2-3	TGTGCCAGCAGCTTGGCGGGGGTAAGCGGGGAAGATACGCAGTATTTT	CASSLAGVSGEDTQYF
-	TRBV7-2	-	TRBJ1-2	TGTGCCAGCCTCGAGGCGGGTGGCTACACCTTC	CASLEAGGYTF
-	TRBV19	TRBD2	TRBJ2-1	TGTGCCAGTAGTACGCCGGGACTAGTTAATGAGCAGTTCTTC	CASSTPGLVNEQFF
-	TRBV6-6	-	TRBJ2-7	TGTGCCAGCAAGTTGGAGAGTTTCTCCTACGAGCAGTACTTC	CASKLESFSYEQYF
-	TRBV4-2	TRBD2	TRBJ2-1	TGTGCCAGCAGCCAAGAGGCCCTAGCGGGAGGGACTACCTACGTTGAGCAGTTCTTC	CASSQEALAGGTTYVEQFF
-	TRBV18	TRBD1	TRBJ1-5	TGTGCCAGCTCACCACTCGGACAGGGGCTCTGGGGCAATCAGCCCCAGCATTTT	CASSPLGQGLWGNQPQHF
-	TRBV19	TRBD1	TRBJ1-1	TGTGCCAGTAGTCACCACAGGGGAATTACTGAAGCTTTCTTT	CASSHHRGITEAFF
-	TRBV28	TRBD1	TRBJ1-6	TGTGCCAGCAGTTTAGATTATGGGACAGGGGGCGATTCACCCCTCCACTTT	CASSLDYGTGGDSPLHF
-	TRBV28	-	TRBJ2-7	TGTGCCAGCAGTTCAATCGGACAGACTTACGAGCAGTACTTC	CASSSIGQTYEQYF
-	TRBV28	TRBD1	TRBJ1-1	TGTGCCAGCAGTTACAGGGGCACGAACACTGAAGCTTTCTTT	CASSYRGTNTEAFF
-	TRBV15	-	TRBJ1-3	TGTGCCACCAGCAAGGGGTCTGGAAACACCATATATTTT	CATSKGSGNTIYF
-	TRBV7-9	TRBD1	TRBJ1-1	TGTGCCAGCAGCTTGGGACAGGGTAGCTCTGAAGCTTTCTTT	CASSLGQGSSEAFF
-	TRBV4-2	TRBD2	TRBJ2-7	TGTGCCAGCAGCTCTCGGACTAGCGTTACCTACGAGCAGTACTTC	CASSSRTSVTYEQYF
-	TRBV6-4	-	TRBJ2-2	TGTGCCAGCTCCGAGTCACCTAACACCGGGGAGCTGTTTTTT	CASSESPNTGELFF
-	TRBV6-5	TRBD2	TRBJ2-4	TGTGCCAGCAGCCCGTGGGGGGCGGGAGGAAACATTCAGTACTTC	CASSPWGAGGNIQYF
once	TRBV4-2	-	TRBJ1-3	TGTGCCAGCAGCCAAGTCGGAGGGACCTCTGGAAACACCATATATTTT	CASSQVGGTSGNTIYF